The next 9 T cell receptor beta chains were all read from a single sample in a study of cytomegalovirus exposure and HLA in healthy donors. 60 Vbeta and 13 Jbeta primers were used in PCR. The protocol was immunoSEQ multiplex PCR, while the TCRdb copy is restricted to in-frame clones and leaves out a portion. The repertoire holds about 85,000 clones, with 80% as singletons. The sequenced sample was PBMCs. The source is a woman aged 45-65 years in good health and CMV-seropositive.

The chain has TRBV11-2 and TRBJ1-1; D call uncertain. The germline gives CDR1 SGHAT, CDR2 FQNNGV. This CDR3 is 15 amino acids long. Trimming took 5 bases from V and 0 from J, leaving 13 bases between them. The CDR3 DNA is TGTGCCAGCAGCGTTTCGTCGGGAATGAACACTGAAGCTTTCTTT. Its translation: CASSVSSGMNTEAFF.

This CDR3 reads CASSPGGVTYEQYF. The CDR3 nucleotides are TGTGCCAGCAGCCCCGGCGGGGTAACCTACGAGCAGTACTTC. The rearrangement links TRBV5-6 to TRBJ2-7, with TRBD2 as a possible D gene (6 bases). Germline V CDR1 and CDR2: SGHDT, YYEEEE. The CDR3 runs to 14 residues. The V gene lost 4 bases and the J gene lost 2 bases, with 13 bases spanning the gap.

V and J are TRBV5-1 and TRBJ1-6, with 8 positions matching TRBD1. There are 14 residues in the CDR3. Germline CDR1 and CDR2: SGHRS and YFSETQ. V trimming: 3 bases; J trimming: 5 bases; junction bases outside the gene matches: 1. CDR3 DNA: TGCGCCAGCAGCTGGGGACAGGATAATTCACCCCTCCACTTT. Protein: CASSWGQDNSPLHF. Full variable domain (rest looked up from reference TRBV5-1 and TRBJ1-6): KAGVTQTPRYLIKTRGQQVTLSCSPISGHRSVSWYQQTPGQGLQFLFEYFSETQRNKGNFPGRFSGRQFSNSRSEMNVSTLELGDSALYLCASSWGQDNSPLHFGNGTRLTVT.

The genes are TRBV5-1 and TRBJ1-2, with D perhaps TRBD1 (5 bases). Per the germline V gene, CDR1 is SGHRS and CDR2 is YFSETQ. V was cut by 1 base and J by 8 bases, with 12 bases left in between. The length of the CDR3 is 13 residues. CDR3 in DNA: TGCGCCAGCAGCTTGTCGCAGGGCGACGGCTACACCTTC. It is translated as CASSLSQGDGYTF. The variable domain in full, completed from reference TRBV5-1 and TRBJ1-2, reads KAGVTQTPRYLIKTRGQQVTLSCSPISGHRSVSWYQQTPGQGLQFLFEYFSETQRNKGNFPGRFSGRQFSNSRSEMNVSTLELGDSALYLCASSLSQGDGYTFGSGTRLTVV.

The chain employs TRBV5-1 and TRBJ1-3, with 8 bases fitting TRBD1. Losses at the gene ends were 0 bases for V and 8 bases for J; bases not matched to a gene: 13. The CDR3 has 17 amino acids. Germline values: CDR1 SGHRS, CDR2 YFSETQ. The CDR3 DNA reads TGCGCCAGCAGCTTGGAATCGGGGGCAGGGGGCGCGTACACCATATATTTT. Translating gives CASSLESGAGGAYTIYF.

This clone was seen more than once but under ten times. The DNA of the CDR3 is TGTGCCAGCAGTGTGGGAGCGGATGAGTCAGAGACCCAGTACTTC. This translates into CASSVGADESETQYF. V is TRBV6-5 and J is TRBJ2-5; tentative D call: TRBD2 (5 bases). V was trimmed by 5 bases and J by 4 bases, leaving 17 bases between them. CDR3 size: 15 residues. Germline V gene lookup returns CDR1 MNHEY and CDR2 SVGAGI.

The rearrangement joins TRBV25-1 to TRBJ2-1; D is uncertain. Between the trimmed V and J ends, which lost 3 bases and 10 bases, there was a span of 19 bases. CDR3 size: 15 residues. Germline V gives CDR1 MGHDK, CDR2 SYGVNS. This chain's CDR3 is CASSESVGPAREQFF. CDR3 sequence (DNA): TGTGCCAGCAGTGAGTCGGTGGGCCCGGCAAGAGAGCAGTTCTTC.

The V and J genes are TRBV5-1 and TRBJ2-3, with D perhaps TRBD2 (6 bases). The V gene lost 3 bases and the J gene lost 4 bases, with 9 bases spanning the gap. Germline loops: CDR1 SGHRS, CDR2 YFSETQ. The CDR3 consists of 13 residues. The CDR3 DNA reads TGCGCCAGCAGCTCCCCGGGAGCAGATACGCAGTATTTT. Residues: CASSSPGADTQYF. The whole variable domain, filled in from reference TRBV5-1 and TRBJ2-3, reads KAGVTQTPRYLIKTRGQQVTLSCSPISGHRSVSWYQQTPGQGLQFLFEYFSETQRNKGNFPGRFSGRQFSNSRSEMNVSTLELGDSALYLCASSSPGADTQYFGPGTRLTVL.

This chain links TRBV19 with TRBJ1-3; D not resolved. V gave up 6 bases and J gave up 0 bases, with 9 bases separating them. Germline assignment: CDR1 LNHDA and CDR2 SQIVND (reference sequence). The CDR3 contains 14 residues. The chain's CDR3 is CASRKWSSGNTIYF. CDR3 nucleotide sequence: TGTGCCAGTAGGAAGTGGAGCTCTGGAAACACCATATATTTT.